This TCR beta chain originates from a study of T cell responses to AZD1222 COVID-19 vaccine. Study-level findings and limits: Spike-specific TCR breadth and depth went up after people got two AZD1222 doses. Clonal diversity may have been underestimated, and the donors were mostly white British, with more females than males. Repertoire sampling happened only post peak T cell response.

The CDR3 runs to 13 residues. The V gene lost 2 bases and the J gene lost 6 bases, with 7 bases spanning the gap. Per the germline V gene, CDR1 is SNHLY and CDR2 is FYNNEI. A remark on this clone: Its antigen is not known.

Here immunoSEQ multiplex PCR was the method, and the copy in TCRdb shows in-frame clones only, minus some. The sample lists around 210,000 clones, about 95% occurring once. This chain links TRBV2 with TRBJ1-4; D ambiguous. This TCR derives from an adult who received the MenACWY meningococcal vaccine as a control. The sample was peripheral blood, taken 28 days after the second dose of the MenACWY control vaccine. CDR3 loop: CASSEWEDEKLFF. CDR3 coding DNA: TGTGCCAGCAGTGAATGGGAGGATGAAAAACTGTTTTTT.